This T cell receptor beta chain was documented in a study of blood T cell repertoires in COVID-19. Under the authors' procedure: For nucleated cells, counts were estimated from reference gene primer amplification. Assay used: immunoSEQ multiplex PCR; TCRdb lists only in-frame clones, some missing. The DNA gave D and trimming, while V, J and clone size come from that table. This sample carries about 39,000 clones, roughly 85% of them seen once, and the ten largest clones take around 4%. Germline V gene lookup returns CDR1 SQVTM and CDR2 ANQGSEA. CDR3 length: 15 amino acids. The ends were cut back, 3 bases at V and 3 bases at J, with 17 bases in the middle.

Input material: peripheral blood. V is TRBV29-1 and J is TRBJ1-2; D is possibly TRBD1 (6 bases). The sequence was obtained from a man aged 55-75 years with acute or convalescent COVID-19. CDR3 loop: CSVDQGRTHDYGYTF. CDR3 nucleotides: TGCAGCGTTGACCAGGGGCGCACCCATGACTATGGCTACACCTTC. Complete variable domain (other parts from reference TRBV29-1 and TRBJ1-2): SAVISQKPSRDICQRGTSLTIQCQVDSQVTMMFWYRQQPGQSLTLIATANQGSEATYESGFVIDKFPISRPNLTFSTLTVSNMSPEDSSIYLCSVDQGRTHDYGYTFGSGTRLTVV.